The 27 T cell receptor beta chains listed next were all sequenced from one sample in a study of blood T cell repertoires in COVID-19. Assay: immunoSEQ multiplex PCR; the TCRdb copy retains only in-frame clones and omits some. The table has roughly 400,000 clones, roughly nine tenths seen once. The sample comprised PBMCs or T cells enriched from blood (not recorded which). These receptors were taken from a woman aged 30 to 39 who had recovered from COVID-19.

The gene calls are TRBV13 and TRBJ2-1, with TRBD2 matching over 8 bases. The CDR3 contains 14 residues. After removal of 2 bases from V and 9 bases from J, the junction contained 6 bases not matched to a gene. Germline loops: CDR1 PRHDT, CDR2 FYEKMQ (reference sequence). The CDR3 DNA reads TGTGCCAGCAGCTTACCGGGCGGGGGGTTTGAGCAGTTCTTC. This gives the protein CASSLPGGGFEQFF.

The chain combines TRBV14 with TRBJ1-2; D gene unclear. CDR1 and CDR2 from the germline V gene are SGHDN and FVKESK. Trimming shortened V by 1 base and J by 0 bases, and 12 bases separated the two germline ends. The CDR3 has 16 amino acids. Written as DNA, the CDR3 is TGTGCCAGCAGCCAAGTTTTAGAAACAGCTAACTATGGCTACACCTTC. Translated, it gives CASSQVLETANYGYTF.

This clone has just a few counts. The chain couples TRBV10-3 to TRBJ1-1; a weak D match, TRBD1 (5 bases). The ends were cut back, 4 bases at V and 1 base at J, with 13 bases in the middle. Germline V gene sequence: CDR1 ENHRY, CDR2 SYGVKD. The CDR3 is made up of 15 amino acids. CDR3: CAISVGGVRNTEAFF. CDR3 sequence (DNA): TGTGCCATCAGTGTGGGGGGAGTAAGGAACACTGAAGCTTTCTTT.

This rearrangement joins TRBV30 to TRBJ1-1; D not resolved. CDR3 length: 13 residues. V was shortened by 2 bases and J by 2 bases, with 9 bases between the two germline ends. Looked up from germline, CDR1 is GTSNPN and CDR2 is SVGIG (reference sequence). The CDR3 coding sequence is TGTGCCTGGAGTTCGCAGGTAAACACTGAAGCTTTCTTT. Translation: CAWSSQVNTEAFF.

The chain couples TRBV28 to TRBJ1-2; D not resolved. V dropped 2 bases and J dropped 4 bases, with 14 bases sitting between them. CDR3 size: 15 residues. Germline values: CDR1 MDHEN, CDR2 SYDVKM. This CDR3 reads CASSLRAGGIYGYTF. The CDR3 nucleotides are TGTGCCAGCAGTTTAAGGGCAGGCGGGATCTATGGCTACACCTTC.

The chain couples TRBV29-1 to TRBJ1-1; D call uncertain. This CDR3 spans 12 amino acids. The V end was cut by 7 bases, the J end by 0 bases, with 9 bases between. Germline values: CDR1 SQVTM, CDR2 ANQGSEA. CDR3 sequence (DNA): TGCAGCGCCGGAGATATGAACACTGAAGCTTTCTTT. It yields the protein CSAGDMNTEAFF.

V gene TRBV5-1 combines with J gene TRBJ2-1; 8 nucleotides line up with TRBD1. The CDR3 is made up of 16 amino acids. CDR1 is SGHRS, CDR2 YFSETQ, per germline. Trimming at V came to 3 bases and at J to 2 bases, leaving 7 bases not matched to a gene. This CDR3 reads CASSSSTGATYNEQFF. In DNA form, the CDR3 reads TGCGCCAGCAGCTCCTCGACAGGGGCAACCTACAATGAGCAGTTCTTC.

This clone was seen a few times. V and J are TRBV5-4 and TRBJ2-2; weak D call: TRBD2 (6 bases). The V and J ends lost 1 base and 5 bases respectively, with 6 bases between them. The germline CDR1 and CDR2 sequences are SGHNT and YYREEE (reference sequence). The CDR3 runs to 13 residues. The chain's CDR3 is CASSLSGTGELFF. DNA for the CDR3: TGTGCCAGCAGCTTGAGCGGGACCGGGGAGCTGTTTTTT.

V gene TRBV9 combines with J gene TRBJ1-2, with D possibly matching TRBD1 (6 bases). The V end was cut by 4 bases, the J end by 4 bases, with 17 bases between. The CDR3 is 15 amino acids. The germline V gene encodes CDR1 SGDLS and CDR2 YYNGEE. The CDR3 region has the DNA TGTGCCAGCAGCCCCGCCGGGGGGGGCATCTATGGCTACACCTTC. It translates to CASSPAGGGIYGYTF.

The chain combines TRBV2 with TRBJ1-3; D gene uncertain. V dropped 0 bases and J dropped 7 bases, with 4 bases sitting between them. This CDR3 region has 12 residues. Germline values: CDR1 SNHLY, CDR2 FYNNEI. The CDR3 coding sequence is TGTGCCAGCAGTGAAGCGGAGAACACCATATATTTT. Translating gives CASSEAENTIYF.

This clone was observed a single time. The chain couples TRBV5-3 to TRBJ2-1; 9 bases fit TRBD2. TRBV5-3 is an open reading frame, and its role is uncertain. The CDR3 extends over 18 amino acids. The V gene end was trimmed by 4 bases and the J gene end by 1 base; junction bases not matched to a gene: 12. This chain's CDR3 is CARSPLFSGRTSYNEQFF. DNA for the CDR3: TGTGCCAGAAGCCCTCTTTTCAGCGGGAGGACGTCCTACAATGAGCAGTTCTTC.

The genes are TRBV11-1 and TRBJ2-3; 8 bases align to TRBD1. Germline trimming cut 0 bases from V and 5 bases from J; bases unmatched to any gene: 4. Germline V gene sequence: CDR1 SGHAT, CDR2 FQDESV (reference sequence). The CDR3 extends over 15 amino acids. The CDR3 loop reads CASSLARTGRDTQYF. The CDR3 DNA is TGTGCCAGCAGCTTAGCGCGGACAGGGAGAGATACGCAGTATTTT.

This clone was observed a handful of times. The chain is built from TRBV2 and TRBJ2-3, with 7 nucleotides matching TRBD2. The ends lost 6 bases at V and 2 bases at J; junction bases unmatched: 11. Germline-derived CDR1 and CDR2 are SNHLY and FYNNEI. This CDR3 contains 16 residues. CDR3 nucleotide sequence: TGTGCCAGCAGCGACCTTCCGGGGGGTGCCACAGATACGCAGTATTTT. Translating gives CASSDLPGGATDTQYF.

The CDR3 sequence is CAGCKSKNTDTQYF. For the CDR3, the DNA is TGTGCCGGTTGCAAGAGCAAAAACACAGATACGCAGTATTTT. V is TRBV6-5 and J is TRBJ2-3; no reliable D call. The germline gives CDR1 MNHEY, CDR2 SVGAGI. V was clipped by 11 bases and J by 2 bases, with 17 bases between them. There are 14 residues in the CDR3.

The chain couples TRBV10-1 to TRBJ1-5; D call uncertain. This CDR3 has 14 amino acids. Trimming cost V 2 bases and J 9 bases, with 14 bases left between them. CDR1 is WNHNN and CDR2 is SYGVQD in the germline V gene (reference sequence). In DNA, the CDR3 is TGCGCCAGCAGTGAGACTCCTCACCATCGGCCCCAGCATTTT. Its translation is CASSETPHHRPQHF.

V usage is TRBV27 and J usage is TRBJ1-1, with D perhaps TRBD1 (5 bases). Between the trimmed V and J ends, which lost 5 bases and 9 bases, there was a span of 13 bases. Per germline, CDR1 MNHEY and CDR2 SMNVEV (reference sequence). The CDR3 runs 12 residues. CDR3 coding DNA: TGTGCCAGCAGTGCCCGGGACTCTAAAGCTTTCTTT. This gives the protein CASSARDSKAFF.

The V call is TRBV5-1, the J call TRBJ1-5, with D unresolved. Between the trimmed V and J ends, which lost 4 bases and 2 bases, there was a span of 7 bases. The CDR3 covers 13 residues. Germline lookup yields CDR1 SGHRS and CDR2 YFSETQ. The CDR3 coding sequence is TGCGCCAGCAGCCCGGAGGGCAATCAGCCCCAGCATTTT. Its translation: CASSPEGNQPQHF.

The rearrangement links TRBV6-6 to TRBJ2-2, with D tentatively TRBD1 (6 bases). V was cut by 7 bases and J by 6 bases, with 18 bases left in between. This CDR3 spans 15 amino acids. Germline V gene sequence: CDR1 MNHNY, CDR2 SVGAGI (reference sequence). CDR3: CASNAYRAMAGELFF. DNA for the CDR3: TGTGCCAGCAACGCATACAGGGCTATGGCCGGGGAGCTGTTTTTT.

The chain is built from TRBV4-3 and TRBJ2-3; 7 nucleotides align to TRBD2. CDR1 and CDR2 from the germline V gene are LGHNA and YSLEER. The CDR3 sequence is 15 residues long. V shed 1 base and J 2 bases; nucleotides not matched to a gene: 3. CDR3 nucleotides: TGCGCCAGCAGCCAAGGGGGAGGGGCCACAGATACGCAGTATTTT. The encoded protein is CASSQGGGATDTQYF.

The J gene is TRBJ2-2, the V gene TRBV10-3; 8 bases line up with TRBD2. Trimming took 6 bases from V and 6 from J; bases not matched to a gene: 6. Germline V gene data show CDR1 as ENHRY and CDR2 as SYGVKD. The CDR3 has 14 amino acids. DNA for the CDR3: TGTGCCATCAGCTCCGGACTAGCTTCCGGGGAGCTGTTTTTT. This translates into CAISSGLASGELFF.

This clone was detected only once. The chain is built from TRBV6-2 or TRBV6-3 and TRBJ2-3; the D gene is possibly TRBD2 (5 bases). The V end lost 2 bases, the J end lost 7 bases, and 7 bases lay between the germline ends. The CDR3 spans 12 residues. Germline V gives CDR1 MNHEY, CDR2 SVGEGT. The CDR3 region is CASSYGGNTQYF. CDR3 DNA sequence: TGTGCCAGCAGTTACGGAGGCAATACGCAGTATTTT.

This rearrangement joins TRBV24-1 to TRBJ2-3; 8 nucleotides line up with TRBD1. The germline CDR1 and CDR2 sequences are KGHDR and SFDVKD. V lost 1 base and J lost 5; bases outside the gene matches: 4. This CDR3 comprises 15 residues. The CDR3 sequence: CATSDFGTGQDTQYF. CDR3 coding DNA: TGTGCCACCAGTGATTTTGGGACAGGCCAAGATACGCAGTATTTT.

With respect to this clone: Other nucleotide sequences from this sample produce the same CDR3. The chain employs TRBV27 and TRBJ1-5; D not certain. V lost 0 bases and J lost 0, with 6 bases in between. CDR3 length equals 15 residues. Germline CDR1 MNHEY, CDR2 SMNVEV (reference sequence). In nucleotides, the CDR3 is TGTGCCAGCAGTTTATCACTCTATAGCAATCAGCCCCAGCATTTT. This translates into CASSLSLYSNQPQHF.

Only one count was recorded for this clone. V and J are TRBV5-5 and TRBJ1-2; D possibly corresponds to TRBD1 (5 bases). With 4 bases removed from V and 5 bases from J, the gap between germline ends came to 9 bases. The CDR3 is 12 residues long. The V gene's germline CDR1 is SGHKS and CDR2 YYEKEE (reference sequence). CDR3 DNA: TGTGCCAGCAGCCTTAGACAGTATGGCTACACCTTC. It encodes CASSLRQYGYTF.

The chain has TRBV30 and TRBJ1-6; 7 nucleotides align to TRBD1. Germline CDR1 reads GTSNPN; CDR2 reads SVGIG (reference sequence). V lost 4 bases, J lost 3 bases, and 9 bases stayed unmatched. The CDR3 consists of 16 residues. The DNA of the CDR3 is TGTGCCTGGAATGAGAGAGGGGGCCACTATAATTCACCCCTCCACTTT. This gives the protein CAWNERGGHYNSPLHF.

The chain combines TRBV7-2 with TRBJ2-1; D call uncertain. The CDR3 has 15 residues. Trimming removed 0 bases from V and 8 bases from J, with 14 bases in between. From germline, CDR1 is SGHTA and CDR2 FQGNSA. CDR3 bases: TGTGCCAGCAGCTTAGCCCCTCTACTTAGTTATGAGCAGTTCTTC. This translates into CASSLAPLLSYEQFF.

This clone has a handful of counts. V usage is TRBV4-1 and J usage is TRBJ1-1; D remains ambiguous. This CDR3 is 17 amino acids long. From germline, CDR1 is MGHRA and CDR2 YSYEKL. V lost 2 bases, J lost 1 base, and 17 bases lay in between. The CDR3, as DNA: TGCGCCAGCAGCCAATACCCGGGGAGGGTCGGGAACACTGAAGCTTTCTTT. It yields the protein CASSQYPGRVGNTEAFF.